This T cell receptor beta chain was captured in a study of tumor and adjacent non-tumor tissue in lung cancer. Study as a whole: The patients, some ten men and about five women, were 31 to 76 with stage I to III disease.

Study-level results: TCR diversity was significantly greater in tumor than normal lung tissue.

A modified ARM-PCR protocol with three rounds of nested PCR amplified TCRbeta. TCRdb called the multiplex PCR reads again in MiXCR, with one record for every CDR3 protein. The table has 60,000 to 90,000 distinct CDR3 sequences, about two thirds seen once. Comment on this clonotype: As yet, its antigen is unknown. An end of the junction does not agree with germline; a read error may underlie this.

The length of the CDR3 is 15 residues. Germline values: CDR1 MDHEN, CDR2 SYDVKM. No cell sorting was done before RNA was extracted from the tissue. More than 3 cm separated this lung sample from the edge of the tumor. Material for sequencing was distant non-tumor lung tissue. V is TRBV28 and J is TRBJ2-4, with D unclear. The source is a woman between 50 and 59 years old with non-small cell lung cancer. The CDR3, as DNA: TGTGCTAGCAGTTTTGATTCCCTAGCCAAAAACATTCAGTACTTC. Translating it yields CASSFDSLAKNIQYF.